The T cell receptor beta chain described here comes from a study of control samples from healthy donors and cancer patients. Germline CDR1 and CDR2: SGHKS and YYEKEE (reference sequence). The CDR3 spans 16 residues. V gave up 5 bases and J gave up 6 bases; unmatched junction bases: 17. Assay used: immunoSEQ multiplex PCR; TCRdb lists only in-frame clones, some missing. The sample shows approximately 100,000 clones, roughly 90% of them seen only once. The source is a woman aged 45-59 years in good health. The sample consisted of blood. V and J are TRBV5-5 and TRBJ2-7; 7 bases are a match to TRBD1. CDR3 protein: CASSREPGTEKSEQYF. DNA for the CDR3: TGTGCCAGCAGTCGCGAGCCCGGGACAGAGAAGAGCGAGCAGTACTTC.